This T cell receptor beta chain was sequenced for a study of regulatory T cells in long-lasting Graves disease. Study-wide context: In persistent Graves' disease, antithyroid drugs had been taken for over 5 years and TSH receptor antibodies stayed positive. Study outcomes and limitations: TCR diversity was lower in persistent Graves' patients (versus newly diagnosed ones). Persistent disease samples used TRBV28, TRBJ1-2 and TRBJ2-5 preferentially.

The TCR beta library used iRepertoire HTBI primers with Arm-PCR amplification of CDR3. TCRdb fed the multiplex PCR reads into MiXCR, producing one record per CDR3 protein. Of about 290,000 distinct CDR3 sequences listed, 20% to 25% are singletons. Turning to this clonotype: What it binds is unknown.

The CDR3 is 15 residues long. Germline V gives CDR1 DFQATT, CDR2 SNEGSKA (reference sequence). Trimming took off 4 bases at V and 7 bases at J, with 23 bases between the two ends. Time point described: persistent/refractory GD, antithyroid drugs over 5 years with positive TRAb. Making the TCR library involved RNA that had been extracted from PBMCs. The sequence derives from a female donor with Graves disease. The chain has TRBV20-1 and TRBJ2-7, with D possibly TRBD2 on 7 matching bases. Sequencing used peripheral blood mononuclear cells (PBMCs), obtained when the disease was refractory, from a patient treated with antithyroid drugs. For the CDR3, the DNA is TGCAGTGCTATAGAGTCGGGGGGCCGGGTTTGGGAGCAGTACTTC. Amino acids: CSAIESGGRVWEQYF.